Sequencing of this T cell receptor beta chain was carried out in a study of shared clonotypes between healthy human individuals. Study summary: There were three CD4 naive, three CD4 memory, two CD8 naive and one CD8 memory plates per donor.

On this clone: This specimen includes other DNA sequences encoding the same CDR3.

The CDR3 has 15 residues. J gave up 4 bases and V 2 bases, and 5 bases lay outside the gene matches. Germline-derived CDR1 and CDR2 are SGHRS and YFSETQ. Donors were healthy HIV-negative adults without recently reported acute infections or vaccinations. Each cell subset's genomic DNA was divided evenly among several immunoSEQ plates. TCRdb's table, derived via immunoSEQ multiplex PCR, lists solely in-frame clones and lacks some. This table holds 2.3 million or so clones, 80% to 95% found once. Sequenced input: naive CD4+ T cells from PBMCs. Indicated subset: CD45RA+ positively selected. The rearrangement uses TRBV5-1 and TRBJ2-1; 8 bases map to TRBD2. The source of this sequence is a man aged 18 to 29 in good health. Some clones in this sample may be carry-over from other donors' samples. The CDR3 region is CASSFRREEYNEQFF. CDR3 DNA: TGCGCCAGCAGCTTCCGGCGGGAGGAATACAATGAGCAGTTCTTC. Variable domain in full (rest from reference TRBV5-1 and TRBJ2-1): KAGVTQTPRYLIKTRGQQVTLSCSPISGHRSVSWYQQTPGQGLQFLFEYFSETQRNKGNFPGRFSGRQFSNSRSEMNVSTLELGDSALYLCASSFRREEYNEQFFGPGTRLTVL.